One sample yielded the 8 T cell receptor beta chains listed below, sequenced in a study of T-cell reconstitution after alpha-beta-depleted transplantation in children. Using unique molecular identifiers, the investigators prepared the TCRbeta library. Each CDR3 protein gets one entry after TCRdb re-called the PCR reads with MiXCR. The sample lists more than 120,000 distinct CDR3 sequences, more than 8% occurring once. The starting material was PBMCs, mostly from graft donor cells, obtained 180 days after TCRalphabeta/CD19-depleted stem cell transplant. These receptors originate from a female patient aged 2-9 years who had a stem cell transplant for congenital amegakaryocytic thrombocytopenia, so the T cells may come from the graft donor.

The chain links TRBV11-1 to TRBJ2-1, with 16 bases matching TRBD2. CDR1 and CDR2 (germline): SGHAT, FQDESV (reference sequence). This CDR3 spans 17 amino acids. V gave up 0 bases and J gave up 7 bases; unmatched junction bases: 3. The CDR3 reads CASSLAGLAGGVNEQFF. For the CDR3, the DNA is TGTGCCAGCAGCTTAGCGGGACTAGCGGGAGGGGTGAATGAGCAGTTCTTC.

Notes on this clonotype: A single base separates this from a much larger clone, so it may be a read error. This chain uses TRBV20-1 with TRBJ1-2; 10 nucleotides line up with TRBD1. This CDR3 comprises 12 residues. The ends lost 6 bases at V and 7 bases at J; junction bases unmatched: 5. Germline V gives CDR1 DFQATT, CDR2 SNEGSKA (reference sequence). The CDR3 is CSAGTGDSGYTF. CDR3 bases: TGCAGTGCCGGGACAGGGGACTCTGGCTACACCTTC.

This chain links TRBV7-2 with TRBJ2-6, with TRBD2 identical over 14 bases. Germline CDR1 reads SGHTA; CDR2 reads FQGNSA. V lost 5 bases, J lost 0 bases, and 6 bases stayed unmatched. The CDR3 length is 19 residues. CDR3 in DNA: TGTGCCAGCAGCCGCGGACTAGCGGGAGGCCGCTCTGGGGCCAACGTCCTGACTTTC. Translating it yields CASSRGLAGGRSGANVLTF.

The CDR3 DNA reads as TGTGCCAGCAGTGAAGAGGGGGGACCGGGGACCGGGGAGCTGTTTTTT. Protein: CASSEEGGPGTGELFF. The rearrangement links TRBV2 to TRBJ2-2; D assignment may be TRBD1 or TRBD2 (6 bases each). The length of the CDR3 is 16 residues. V was shortened by 1 base and J by 5 bases, with 14 bases between the two germline ends. Germline V gene sequence: CDR1 SNHLY, CDR2 FYNNEI. The full variable domain, completed using reference TRBV2 and TRBJ2-2, is EPEVTQTPSHQVTQMGQEVILRCVPISNHLYFYWYRQILGQKVEFLVSFYNNEISEKSEIFDDQFSVERPDGSNFTLKIRSTKLEDSAMYFCASSEEGGPGTGELFFGEGSRLTVL.

There are many counts of this clonotype. The rearrangement links TRBV5-5 to TRBJ2-7, with a weak D call TRBD1 (6 bases). V was shortened by 4 bases and J by 0 bases, with 17 bases between the two germline ends. CDR3 length: 16 amino acids. Germline V gives CDR1 SGHKS, CDR2 YYEKEE (reference sequence). This CDR3 reads CASSRWAGTTSYEQYF. The CDR3 nucleotides read TGTGCCAGCAGCCGGTGGGCCGGGACAACCTCCTACGAGCAGTACTTC. Complete variable domain (other parts from reference TRBV5-5 and TRBJ2-7): DAGVTQSPTHLIKTRGQQVTLRCSPISGHKSVSWYQQVLGQGPQFIFQYYEKEERGRGNFPDRFSARQFPNYSSELNVNALLLGDSALYLCASSRWAGTTSYEQYFGPGTRLTVT.

This clonotype was seen a handful of times. The chain couples TRBV6-5 to TRBJ1-5; weak D call: TRBD1 (5 bases). Germline lookup yields CDR1 MNHEY and CDR2 SVGAGI. V gave up 2 bases and J gave up 4 bases, with 18 bases separating them. The CDR3 consists of 17 residues. CDR3 sequence reads: CASSYPQGRGVNQPQHF. As DNA, the CDR3 is TGTGCCAGCAGTTACCCACAAGGAAGGGGCGTAAATCAGCCCCAGCATTTT.

V is TRBV18 and J is TRBJ2-7; D is perhaps TRBD2 (7 bases). The CDR3 consists of 16 residues. Germline V gene lookup returns CDR1 KGHSH and CDR2 LQKENI. V was pared by 1 base and J by 0 bases, with 13 bases between. CDR3: CASSPREGGSSYEQYF. Written as DNA, the CDR3 is TGTGCCAGCTCACCACGGGAGGGGGGGAGCTCCTACGAGCAGTACTTC.

Many counts were recorded for this clonotype. The chain has TRBV6-1 and TRBJ2-1, with D hard to call. This CDR3 is built from 13 residues. V gave up 4 bases and J gave up 2 bases, with 6 bases separating them. Looked up from germline, CDR1 is MNHNS and CDR2 is SASEGT. Here the CDR3 reads CASSGLAYNEQFF. The CDR3 region has the DNA TGTGCCAGCAGTGGGCTAGCCTACAATGAGCAGTTCTTC.